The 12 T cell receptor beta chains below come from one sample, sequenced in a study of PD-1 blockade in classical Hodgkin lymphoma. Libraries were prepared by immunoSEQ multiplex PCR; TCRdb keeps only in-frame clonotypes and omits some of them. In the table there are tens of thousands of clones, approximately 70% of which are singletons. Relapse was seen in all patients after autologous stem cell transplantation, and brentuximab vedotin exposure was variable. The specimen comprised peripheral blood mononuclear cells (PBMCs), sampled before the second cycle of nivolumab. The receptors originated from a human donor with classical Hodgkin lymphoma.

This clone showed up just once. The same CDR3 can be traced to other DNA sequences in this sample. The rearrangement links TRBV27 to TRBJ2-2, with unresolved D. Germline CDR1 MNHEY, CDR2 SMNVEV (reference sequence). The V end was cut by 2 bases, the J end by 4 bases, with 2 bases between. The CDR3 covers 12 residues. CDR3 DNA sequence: TGTGCCAGCAGTTTAGGCACCGGGGAGCTGTTTTTT. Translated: CASSLGTGELFF.

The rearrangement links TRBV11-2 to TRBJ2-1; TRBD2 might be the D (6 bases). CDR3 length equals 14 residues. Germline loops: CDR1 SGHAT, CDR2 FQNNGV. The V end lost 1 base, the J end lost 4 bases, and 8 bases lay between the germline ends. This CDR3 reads CASSLGGEYNEQFF. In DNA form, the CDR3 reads TGTGCCAGCAGCTTAGGCGGGGAATACAATGAGCAGTTCTTC.

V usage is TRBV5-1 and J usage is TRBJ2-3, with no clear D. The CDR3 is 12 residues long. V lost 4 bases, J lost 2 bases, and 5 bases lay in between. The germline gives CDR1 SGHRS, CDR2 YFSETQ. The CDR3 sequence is CASSVHTDTQYF. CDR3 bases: TGCGCCAGCAGCGTCCACACAGATACGCAGTATTTT.

This chain's CDR3 is CASSQEGPPVNSPLHF. CDR3 bases: TGCGCCAGCAGCCAAGAAGGGCCGCCGGTTAATTCACCCCTCCACTTT. The rearrangement joins TRBV4-3 to TRBJ1-6; D gene uncertain. The CDR3 is 16 residues long. V gave up 0 bases and J gave up 6 bases, with 12 bases separating them. CDR1 is LGHNA and CDR2 is YSLEER in the germline V gene.

This chain's CDR3 is CASSSPGQGNEQYV. DNA of the CDR3: TGTGCCAGCAGCTCACCGGGACAGGGGAACGAGCAGTACGTC. This chain links TRBV5-6 with TRBJ2-7, with 10 bases matching TRBD1. The V gene's germline CDR1 is SGHDT and CDR2 YYEEEE. With 3 bases clipped from V and 5 bases from J, the junction kept 5 bases outside the gene matches. The CDR3 loop spans 14 amino acids.

CDR3 DNA: TGTGCCAGCAGTTACCATAGCGGGGGGGCGGCAGATACGCAGTATTTT. It encodes CASSYHSGGAADTQYF. J is TRBJ2-3 and V is TRBV6-5; 11 bases line up with TRBD2. Germline V gene data show CDR1 as MNHEY and CDR2 as SVGAGI. Unmatched junction bases numbered 5, after V lost 2 bases and J lost 4 bases. CDR3 size: 16 residues.

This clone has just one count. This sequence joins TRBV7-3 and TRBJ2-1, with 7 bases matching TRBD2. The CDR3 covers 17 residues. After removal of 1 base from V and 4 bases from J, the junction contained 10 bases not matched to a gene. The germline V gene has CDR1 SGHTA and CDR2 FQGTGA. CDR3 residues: CASSLMGGTGGYNEQFF. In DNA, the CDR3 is TGTGCCAGCAGCTTAATGGGCGGGACGGGAGGTTACAATGAGCAGTTCTTC.

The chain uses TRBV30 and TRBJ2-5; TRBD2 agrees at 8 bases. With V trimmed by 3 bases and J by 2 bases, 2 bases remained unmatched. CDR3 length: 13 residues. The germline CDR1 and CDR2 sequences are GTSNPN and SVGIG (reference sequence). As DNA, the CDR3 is TGTGCCTGGAGCGCGGGAGGACAAGAGACCCAGTACTTC. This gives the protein CAWSAGGQETQYF. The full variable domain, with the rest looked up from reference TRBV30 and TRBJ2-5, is SQTIHQWPATLVQPVGSPLSLECTVEGTSNPNLYWYRQAAGRGLQLLFYSVGIGQISSEVPQNLSASRPQDRQFILSSKKLLLSDSGFYLCAWSAGGQETQYFGPGTRLLVL.

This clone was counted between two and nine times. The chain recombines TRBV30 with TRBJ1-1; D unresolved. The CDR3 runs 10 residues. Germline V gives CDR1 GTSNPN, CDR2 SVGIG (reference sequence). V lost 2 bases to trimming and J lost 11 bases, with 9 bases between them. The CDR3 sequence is CAWSPPRAFF. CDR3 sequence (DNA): TGTGCCTGGAGTCCCCCCCGGGCTTTCTTT.

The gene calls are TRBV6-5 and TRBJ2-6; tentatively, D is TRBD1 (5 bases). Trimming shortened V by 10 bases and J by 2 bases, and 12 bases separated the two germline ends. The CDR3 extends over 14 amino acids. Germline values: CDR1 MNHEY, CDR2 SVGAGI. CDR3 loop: CATERGAGANVLTF. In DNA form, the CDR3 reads TGTGCCACCGAAAGGGGCGCTGGGGCCAACGTCCTGACTTTC.

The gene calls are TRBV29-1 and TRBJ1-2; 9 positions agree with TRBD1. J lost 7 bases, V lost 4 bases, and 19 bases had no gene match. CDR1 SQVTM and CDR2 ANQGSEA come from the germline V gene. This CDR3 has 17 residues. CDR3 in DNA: TGCAGCGTTGGCGGGCCGGGACAGGGTAAAGATCTAGGTGGCTACACCTTC. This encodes CSVGGPGQGKDLGGYTF.

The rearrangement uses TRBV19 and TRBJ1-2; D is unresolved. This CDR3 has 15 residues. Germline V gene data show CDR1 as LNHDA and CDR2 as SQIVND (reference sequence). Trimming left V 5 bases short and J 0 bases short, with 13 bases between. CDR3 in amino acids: CASSSRSGTNYGYTF. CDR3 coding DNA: TGTGCCAGTAGTTCCCGATCAGGTACTAACTATGGCTACACCTTC.